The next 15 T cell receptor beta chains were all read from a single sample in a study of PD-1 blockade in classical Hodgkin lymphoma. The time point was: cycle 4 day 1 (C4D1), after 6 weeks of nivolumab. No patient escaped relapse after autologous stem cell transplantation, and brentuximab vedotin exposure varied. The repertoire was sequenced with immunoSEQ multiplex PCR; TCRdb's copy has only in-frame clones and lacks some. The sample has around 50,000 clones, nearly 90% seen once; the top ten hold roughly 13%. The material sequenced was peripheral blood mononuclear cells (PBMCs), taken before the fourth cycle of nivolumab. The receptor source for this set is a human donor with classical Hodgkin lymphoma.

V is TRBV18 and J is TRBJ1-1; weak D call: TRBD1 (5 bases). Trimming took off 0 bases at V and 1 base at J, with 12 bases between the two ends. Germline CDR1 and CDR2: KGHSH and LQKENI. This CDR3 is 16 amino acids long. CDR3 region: CASSPPKGAPNTEAFF. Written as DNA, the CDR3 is TGTGCCAGCTCACCACCGAAAGGGGCCCCGAACACTGAAGCTTTCTTT.

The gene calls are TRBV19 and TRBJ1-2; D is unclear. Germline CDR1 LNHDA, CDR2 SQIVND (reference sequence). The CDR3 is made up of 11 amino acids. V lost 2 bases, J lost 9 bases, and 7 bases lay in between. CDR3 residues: CASSIRYSYTF. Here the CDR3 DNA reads TGTGCCAGTAGTATAAGATACAGCTACACCTTC. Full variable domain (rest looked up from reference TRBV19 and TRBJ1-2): DGGITQSPKYLFRKEGQNVTLSCEQNLNHDAMYWYRQDPGQGLRLIYYSQIVNDFQKGDIAEGYSVSREKKESFPLTVTSAQKNPTAFYLCASSIRYSYTFGSGTRLTVV.

CDR3 amino acids: CAISEGTSGRSGQETQYF. For the CDR3, the DNA is TGTGCCATCAGTGAAGGGACTAGCGGGAGGTCGGGGCAAGAGACCCAGTACTTC. J is TRBJ2-5 and V is TRBV10-3; 15 bases fit TRBD2. Per the germline V gene, CDR1 is ENHRY and CDR2 is SYGVKD. V dropped 3 bases and J dropped 2; count of bases not matched to a gene: 7. The CDR3 loop spans 18 amino acids.

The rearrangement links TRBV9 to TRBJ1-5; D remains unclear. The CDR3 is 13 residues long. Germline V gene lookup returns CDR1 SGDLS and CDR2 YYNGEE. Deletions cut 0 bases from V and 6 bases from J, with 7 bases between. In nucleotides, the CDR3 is TGTGCCAGCAGCGTAGAAAGATTTCAGCCCCAGCATTTT. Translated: CASSVERFQPQHF. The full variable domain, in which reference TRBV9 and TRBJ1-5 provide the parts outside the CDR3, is DSGVTQTPKHLITATGQRVTLRCSPRSGDLSVYWYQQSLDQGLQFLIQYYNGEERAKGNILERFSAQQFPDLHSELNLSSLELGDSALYFCASSVERFQPQHFGDGTRLSIL.

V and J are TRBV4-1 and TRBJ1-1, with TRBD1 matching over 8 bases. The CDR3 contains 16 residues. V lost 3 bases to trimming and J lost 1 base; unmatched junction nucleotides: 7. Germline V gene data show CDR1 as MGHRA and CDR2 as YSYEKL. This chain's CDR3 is CASSHPRTGTNTEAFF. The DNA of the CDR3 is TGCGCCAGCAGCCACCCCCGGACAGGGACGAACACTGAAGCTTTCTTT.

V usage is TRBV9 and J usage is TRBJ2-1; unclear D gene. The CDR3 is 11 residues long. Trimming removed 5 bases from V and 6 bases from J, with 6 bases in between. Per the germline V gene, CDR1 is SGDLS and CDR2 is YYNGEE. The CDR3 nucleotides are TGTGCCAGCAGTATATCCAATGAGCAGTTCTTC. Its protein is CASSISNEQFF.

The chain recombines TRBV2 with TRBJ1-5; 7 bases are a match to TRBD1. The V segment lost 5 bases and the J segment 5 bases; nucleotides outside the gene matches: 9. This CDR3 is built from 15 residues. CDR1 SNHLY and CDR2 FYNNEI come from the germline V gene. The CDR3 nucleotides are TGTGCCAGCAGTATACCAGGGGGGAATGATCAGCCCCAGCATTTT. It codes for CASSIPGGNDQPQHF.

The CDR3 DNA reads as TGTGCCTGGAGTGTTGGAAACACCATATATTTT. Encoded protein: CAWSVGNTIYF. This chain links TRBV30 with TRBJ1-3; D remains ambiguous. Germline V CDR1 and CDR2: GTSNPN, SVGIG (reference sequence). The CDR3 sequence is 11 residues long. V dropped 0 bases and J dropped 3 bases, with 0 bases sitting between them.

DNA of the CDR3: TGTGCCAGCAGAGTCACAGGGTGTTCCGGGGAGCTGTTTTTT. Protein sequence: CASRVTGCSGELFF. The chain couples TRBV2 to TRBJ2-2; possibly TRBD1 for D (6 bases). With 6 bases removed from V and 6 bases from J, the gap between germline ends came to 14 bases. Germline assignment: CDR1 SNHLY and CDR2 FYNNEI. The CDR3 extends over 14 amino acids.

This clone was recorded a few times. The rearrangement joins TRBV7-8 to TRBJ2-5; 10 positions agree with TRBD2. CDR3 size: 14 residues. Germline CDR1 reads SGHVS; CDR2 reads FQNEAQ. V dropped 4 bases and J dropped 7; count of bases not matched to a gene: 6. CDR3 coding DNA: TGTGCCAGCAGCTCCGGGACTAGCGATGGGACCCAGTACTTC. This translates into CASSSGTSDGTQYF.

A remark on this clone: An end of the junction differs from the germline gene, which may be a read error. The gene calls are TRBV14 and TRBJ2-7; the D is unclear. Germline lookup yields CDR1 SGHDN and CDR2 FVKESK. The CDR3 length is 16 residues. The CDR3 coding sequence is TGTGCCAGCAGTCAAGGAGAGACGAGGATCTCCTACGAGCAGTACTTC. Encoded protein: CASSQGETRISYEQYF.

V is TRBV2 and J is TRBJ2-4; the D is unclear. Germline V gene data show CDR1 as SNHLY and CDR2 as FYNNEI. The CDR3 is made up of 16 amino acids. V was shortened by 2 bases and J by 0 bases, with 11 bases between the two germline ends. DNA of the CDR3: TGTGCCAGCAGTGAAATGGGCAGCTTAGCCAAAAACATTCAGTACTTC. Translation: CASSEMGSLAKNIQYF.

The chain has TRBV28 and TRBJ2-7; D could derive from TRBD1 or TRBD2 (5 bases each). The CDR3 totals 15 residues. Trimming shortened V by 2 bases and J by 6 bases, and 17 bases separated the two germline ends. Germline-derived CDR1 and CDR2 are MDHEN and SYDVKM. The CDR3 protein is CASSLEGKRSGEQYF. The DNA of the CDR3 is TGTGCCAGCAGTTTAGAGGGGAAGAGATCAGGCGAGCAGTACTTC.

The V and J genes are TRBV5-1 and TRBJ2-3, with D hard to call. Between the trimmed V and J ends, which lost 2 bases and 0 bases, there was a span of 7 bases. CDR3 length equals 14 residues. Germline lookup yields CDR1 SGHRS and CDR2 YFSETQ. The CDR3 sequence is CASSFGPSTDTQYF. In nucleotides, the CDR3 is TGCGCCAGCAGCTTTGGGCCCAGCACAGATACGCAGTATTTT.

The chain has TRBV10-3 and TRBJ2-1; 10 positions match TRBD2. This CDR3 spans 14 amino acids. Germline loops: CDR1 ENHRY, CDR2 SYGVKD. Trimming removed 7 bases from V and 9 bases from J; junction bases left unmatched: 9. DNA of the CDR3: TGTGCCATCAAGGGGACTAGCGACTTAAGTGAGCAGTTCTTC. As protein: CAIKGTSDLSEQFF.